This is a list of T cell receptor beta chains from one sample in a study of CD8 T cells in ankylosing spondylitis. TCRdb independently ran MiXCR on the 5' RACE reads; one entry per CDR3 protein. Counted here are around 210,000 distinct CDR3 sequences, 8% to 9% occurring once; the ten biggest clones make up 4.8%. Sequencing was performed on blood, either unsorted or a sorted T cell fraction (not recorded which). The receptor source for this set is a female donor with ankylosing spondylitis or in good health (not recorded which). Both conserved end residues are trimmed from each CDR3. The order of the fields is V gene, clone size, CDR3 length, CDR3 protein. Rows may omit the clone size; those that give it use once, few, many or a size class.

TRBV4-3 | many | 11 | ASSRTPSTEAF
TRBV3-1 | many | 9 | ASSQGYEQF
TRBV7-2 | NA | 13 | ASRYLAGSSYEQY
TRBV20-1 | many | 11 | SARQGRATEAF
TRBV12-3/TRBV12-4 | many | 10 | ASSEGPGGYT
TRBV29-1 | NA | 11 | SAQTGLSYGYT
TRBV4-3 | many | 14 | ASSQVVGRGAYEQY
TRBV10-3 | many | 13 | AISESGGIGQPQH
TRBV20-1 | few | 15 | SARDPDGGGAYNEQF
TRBV20-1 | many | 10 | SARSSSNIQY
TRBV4-1 | many | 13 | ASSSRQGSEETQY
TRBV4-3 | few | 14 | ASSQEDGTTNTEAF
TRBV10-3 | many | 13 | AISETDRGSHEQY
TRBV20-1 | many | 11 | SATLRQGETQY